The 15 T cell receptor beta chains in this list originate from one sample, sequenced in a study of T cells in Graves' hyperthyroidism and ophthalmopathy. The investigators amplified TCR beta CDR3 regions from RNA transcripts. TCR CDR3 underwent first-round RT-PCR with the HTBI primer set. MiXCR, run by TCRdb on the multiplex PCR reads, gives a single entry per CDR3 protein. The repertoire includes about 600,000 distinct CDR3 sequences, 16% of them detected once, and approximately 3.5% sits in the top ten. Sequencing was carried out using blood. These receptors were taken from a woman aged 35 to 49 with Graves' ophthalmopathy.

The table lists this clonotype with a few counts. V usage is TRBV10-3 and J usage is TRBJ2-2, with D unclear. Between the trimmed V and J ends, which lost 2 bases and 1 base, there was a span of 5 bases. Per the germline V gene, CDR1 is ENHRY and CDR2 is SYGVKD. CDR3 length: 14 amino acids. CDR3 region: CAISEGMNTGELFF. CDR3 nucleotide sequence: TGTGCCATCAGTGAGGGAATGAACACCGGGGAGCTGTTTTTT.

This clonotype has more than one count but fewer than ten. This chain connects TRBV5-1 to TRBJ1-2; 7 nucleotides agree with TRBD1. V shed 1 base and J 6 bases; nucleotides not matched to a gene: 9. CDR1 SGHRS and CDR2 YFSETQ come from the germline V gene. The CDR3 covers 15 residues. In nucleotides, the CDR3 is TGCGCCAGCAGCTTGTACGAGACAGGGACCGATGGCTACACCTTC. As protein: CASSLYETGTDGYTF. The complete variable domain, with remaining parts taken from reference TRBV5-1 and TRBJ1-2, reads KAGVTQTPRYLIKTRGQQVTLSCSPISGHRSVSWYQQTPGQGLQFLFEYFSETQRNKGNFPGRFSGRQFSNSRSEMNVSTLELGDSALYLCASSLYETGTDGYTFGSGTRLTVV.

This clonotype was seen ten or more times. V is TRBV6-2 or TRBV6-3 and J is TRBJ2-5; 10 bases agree with TRBD1. Trimming cost V 7 bases and J 0 bases; bases outside gene matches: 8. CDR1 and CDR2 (germline): MNHEY, SVGEGT. The CDR3 loop spans 16 amino acids. This CDR3 reads CASKKMGTGDQETQYF. The CDR3 region has the DNA TGTGCCAGCAAAAAGATGGGGACAGGGGACCAAGAGACCCAGTACTTC.

The chain employs TRBV28 and TRBJ1-1; D uncertain. V gave up 0 bases and J gave up 11 bases, with 16 bases separating them. This CDR3 comprises 14 residues. Germline CDR1 is MDHEN and CDR2 is SYDVKM. CDR3 sequence (DNA): TGTGCCAGCAGTTTATGGGCAGCCGATCGGGAGGCTTTCTTT. It codes for CASSLWAADREAFF.

This rearrangement joins TRBV5-1 to TRBJ2-1, with D possibly matching TRBD2 (6 bases). Trimming pared 4 bases from V and 10 bases from J, leaving 15 bases between. The CDR3 is made up of 13 amino acids. The germline V gene has CDR1 SGHRS and CDR2 YFSETQ. CDR3 sequence (DNA): TGCGCCAGCAGCCCGGACGAGGGAGGCGAGCAGTTCTTC. It is translated as CASSPDEGGEQFF. Complete variable domain (other parts from reference TRBV5-1 and TRBJ2-1): KAGVTQTPRYLIKTRGQQVTLSCSPISGHRSVSWYQQTPGQGLQFLFEYFSETQRNKGNFPGRFSGRQFSNSRSEMNVSTLELGDSALYLCASSPDEGGEQFFGPGTRLTVL.

In this sample, this clonotype turned up a few times. The chain has TRBV29-1 and TRBJ2-7, with D possibly being TRBD2 (6 bases). Trimming stripped 7 bases from V and 2 bases from J, with 15 bases between. Per germline, CDR1 SQVTM and CDR2 ANQGSEA. CDR3 length: 13 residues. As DNA, the CDR3 is TGCAGCGCCAGGGACTCCCAGACCTACGAGCAGTACTTC. Translated: CSARDSQTYEQYF.

This clonotype was observed at least ten times. The chain carries TRBV12-3 or TRBV12-4 and TRBJ1-1; possible D gene TRBD1, 6 bases. Trimming cost V 8 bases and J 4 bases, with 14 bases left between them. This CDR3 is 13 amino acids long. CDR3 bases: TGTGCCAGCTCCTGGGGGCCCAGCACTGAAGCTTTCTTT. Amino acids: CASSWGPSTEAFF.

In this sample, this clonotype turned up a few times. The V and J genes are TRBV7-8 and TRBJ1-6, with D tentatively TRBD1 (5 bases). There are 17 residues in the CDR3. The germline V gene has CDR1 SGHVS and CDR2 FQNEAQ. The V end was cut by 2 bases, the J end by 6 bases, with 17 bases between. The CDR3 sequence: CASSLLSAAGGNSPLHF. CDR3 in DNA: TGTGCCAGCAGCTTACTGTCGGCCGCCGGGGGTAATTCACCCCTCCACTTT.

There are a few counts of this clonotype. This chain joins TRBV10-1 and TRBJ2-7; TRBD2 might be the D (6 bases). The ends were cut back, 7 bases at V and 2 bases at J, with 15 bases in the middle. Germline V gives CDR1 WNHNN, CDR2 SYGVQD (reference sequence). This CDR3 region has 14 residues. The CDR3 coding sequence is TGCGCCAGCACCGCCACGGGGGACCCCTACGAGCAGTACTTC. Its protein is CASTATGDPYEQYF.

This clonotype was seen only once. A read error may explain this, as a much larger clone is one base away. The chain has TRBV14 and TRBJ1-4; D remains unclear. Trimming took off 4 bases at V and 4 bases at J, with 13 bases between the two ends. The germline gives CDR1 SGHDN, CDR2 FVKESK. The CDR3 length is 15 residues. CDR3 sequence reads: CASSPGGVINEKLFF. CDR3 DNA: TGTGCCAGCAGCCCTGGAGGAGTAATTAATGAAAAACTGTTTTTT.

The gene calls are TRBV6-1 and TRBJ2-4, with D hard to call. Looked up from germline, CDR1 is MNHNS and CDR2 is SASEGT. CDR3 size: 16 residues. V shed 1 base and J shed 4 bases, with 14 bases lying between them. The CDR3 region has the DNA TGTGCCAGCAGTGAAGACCCGGGCCGCATTAAAAACATTCAGTACTTC. Protein sequence: CASSEDPGRIKNIQYF.

This clonotype was observed many times. This sequence joins TRBV28 and TRBJ2-7; D ambiguous. CDR3 length equals 13 residues. The V gene lost 2 bases and the J gene lost 4 bases, with 9 bases spanning the gap. Germline lookup yields CDR1 MDHEN and CDR2 SYDVKM. CDR3 residues: CASSLPEEYEQYF. As DNA, the CDR3 is TGTGCCAGCAGTTTACCCGAAGAATACGAGCAGTACTTC.

This clonotype was picked up a small number of times. This chain uses TRBV7-9 with TRBJ1-4, with 11 bases fitting TRBD1. Germline V gene data show CDR1 as SEHNR and CDR2 as FQNEAQ (reference sequence). The CDR3 covers 17 residues. Unmatched junction bases numbered 11, after V lost 4 bases and J lost 7 bases. The CDR3 loop is CASSSTDRGRAGEKLFF. For the CDR3, the DNA is TGTGCCAGCAGCTCCACGGACAGGGGGCGAGCAGGTGAAAAACTGTTTTTT. Supplemented by reference TRBV7-9 and TRBJ1-4, the full variable domain reads DTGVSQNPRHKITKRGQNVTFRCDPISEHNRLYWYRQTLGQGPEFLTYFQNEAQLEKSRLLSDRFSAERPKGSFSTLEIQRTEQGDSAMYLCASSSTDRGRAGEKLFFGSGTQLSVL.

V usage is TRBV12-3 or TRBV12-4 and J usage is TRBJ2-5; the match to TRBD1 covers 12 bases. Trimming removed 6 bases from V and 5 bases from J; junction bases left unmatched: 10. This CDR3 has 16 amino acids. The CDR3 loop is CASRNSGTGGEETQYF. CDR3 nucleotides: TGTGCCAGCAGGAACTCCGGGACAGGGGGCGAGGAGACCCAGTACTTC.

This clonotype turned up a few times. This rearrangement joins TRBV6-2 or TRBV6-3 to TRBJ2-1; unclear D gene. The V gene's germline CDR1 is MNHEY and CDR2 SVGEGT. The V end was cut by 2 bases, the J end by 0 bases, with 8 bases between. The CDR3 has 15 residues. This CDR3 is CASSYGPSSYNEQFF. The CDR3, as DNA: TGTGCCAGCAGTTACGGACCGAGCTCCTACAATGAGCAGTTCTTC.